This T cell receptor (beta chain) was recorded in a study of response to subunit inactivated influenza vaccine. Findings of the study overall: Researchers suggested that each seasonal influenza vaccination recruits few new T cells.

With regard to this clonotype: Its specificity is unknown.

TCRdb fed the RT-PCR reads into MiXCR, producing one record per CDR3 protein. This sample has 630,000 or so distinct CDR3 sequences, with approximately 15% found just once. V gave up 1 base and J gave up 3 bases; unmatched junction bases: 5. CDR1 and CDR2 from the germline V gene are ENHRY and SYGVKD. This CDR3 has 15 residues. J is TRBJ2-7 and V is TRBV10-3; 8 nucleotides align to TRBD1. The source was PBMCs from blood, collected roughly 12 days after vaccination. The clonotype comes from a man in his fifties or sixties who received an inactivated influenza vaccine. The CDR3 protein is CAISEFFGQGYEQYF. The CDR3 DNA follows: TGTGCCATCAGTGAGTTCTTTGGACAGGGCTACGAGCAGTACTTC.